The source of this T cell receptor (beta chain) is a study of coeliac disease. V lost 3 bases and J 5 bases, leaving 11 bases between the germline ends. Per the germline V gene, CDR1 is LNHDA and CDR2 is SQIVND (reference sequence). The length of the CDR3 is 15 residues. Measured with immunoSEQ multiplex PCR; TCRdb has only the in-frame clones, and not every one. The sample holds about 4,800 clones, roughly 74% seen once. This clonotype originated in a woman between 18 and 29 years old with active celiac disease. Specimen: lamina propria lymphocytes from the gut. The chain joins TRBV19 to TRBJ1-6; the D gene is possibly TRBD1 (5 bases). DNA of the CDR3: TGTGCCAGTAGTATGGGGAACAGGAATAATTCACCCCTCCACTTT. Translation: CASSMGNRNNSPLHF.